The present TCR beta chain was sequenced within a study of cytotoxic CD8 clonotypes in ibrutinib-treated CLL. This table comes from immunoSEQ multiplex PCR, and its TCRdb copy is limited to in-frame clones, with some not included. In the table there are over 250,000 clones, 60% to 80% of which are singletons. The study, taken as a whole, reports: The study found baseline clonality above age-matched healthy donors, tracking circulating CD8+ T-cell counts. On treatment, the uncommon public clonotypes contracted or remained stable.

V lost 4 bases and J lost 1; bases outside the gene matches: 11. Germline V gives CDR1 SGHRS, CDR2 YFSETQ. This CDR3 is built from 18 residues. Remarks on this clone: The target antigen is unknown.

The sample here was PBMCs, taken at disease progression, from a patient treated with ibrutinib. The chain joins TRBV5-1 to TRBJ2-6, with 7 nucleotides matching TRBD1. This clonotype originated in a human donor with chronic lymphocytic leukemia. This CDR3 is CASSLSNRGLSGANVLTF. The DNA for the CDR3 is TGCGCCAGCAGCCTATCAAACAGGGGTCTGTCTGGGGCCAACGTCCTGACTTTC.